This T cell receptor (beta chain) was obtained from a study of T cell responses to AZD1222 COVID-19 vaccine (dated by TCRdb to about 2021). Study-level background: A total of 233 trial participants underwent TCR sequencing, of whom approximately 210 received two doses of AZD1222 and about 26 received two doses of the MenACWY control vaccine. Enrollment into the trials was organized by age into subgroups of 18-55, 56-69 and 70-plus years, and those subgroups contained roughly 140, 27 and 60 TCR-sequenced participants, respectively. Summary of the overall study and its limitations: In the small 56-69-year group, the increase in depth fell short of significance, most likely because of low power. Nearly half of unique spike-specific TCRs reportedly recognized epitopes outside regions mutated in the B.1.351 and B.1.1.7 variants. The whole spike protein was spanned by vaccine-associated CD4 TCRs, and dominant responses were seen in regions 160-218 and 743-854. Because no day 14 peak-response samples were available, the repertoires could be characterized only after the peak T cell response. A significant rise in spike-specific TCR breadth and depth was observed after two AZD1222 doses relative to day 0 and relative to MenACWY recipients. Participants were mostly white British, with more females than males. The authors suggested clonal diversity may have been underestimated. Conclusions about previously exposed vaccinees were limited because only a handful of AZD1222 recipients were SARS-CoV-2 seropositive at baseline.

The CDR3 regions of human TCRbeta chains were analyzed by immunosequencing. In the original analysis: TCRs in the repertoires were compared against a reference library of SARS-CoV-2-specific TCRs that had been generated with the MIRA antigen-specificity platform. Breadth meant the fraction of unique TCRs that were SARS-CoV-2-associated, whereas depth meant the fraction of total T cells that were SARS-CoV-2-associated. Using the MIRA data, every spike-specific TCR was mapped to the spike region that the TCR reacted to and assigned to either a CD4 or a CD8 class. Log10-transformed breadth and depth values were compared by one-way ANOVA with Sidak's multiple comparisons tests. The table was pulled from immuneACCESS by TCRdb, which kept in-frame rearrangements only. Such tables lose some clones; where checked, under half of the loss comes from unresolved V genes, and the rest has no known cause. Clone size and the V and J calls come from that table; the DNA yielded D and trimming. Within this sample are roughly 140,000 clones, with 92% of them counted one time only. Approximately 3.4% of the sample is held by the ten biggest clonotypes.

This specimen's time point label, interpreted: about 28 days (+/-7) after the second vaccine dose. Because spike-specific TCR depth and breadth did not differ between the two schedules, AZD1222 recipients who got a second dose at roughly 4 weeks were pooled with those who got a second dose at roughly 12 weeks. The vaccinee samples were drawn from two UK trials, COV001 and COV002, one of which was a single-blind randomized controlled phase 2/3 trial testing AZD1222 (ChAdOx1 nCoV-19) in healthy adults. For TCRbeta chain sequencing, PBMC samples were collected from trial participants at day 0 and at day 28 after the second dose. This clone has a single count. The specificity of this receptor is unknown. No much larger clonotype is one base removed from it; base qualities were not supplied. This TCR derives from an adult who received the AZD1222 COVID-19 vaccine. The sample in question was peripheral blood, obtained 28 days after the second AZD1222 dose.

The DNA is as follows: TGTGCCAGCAGTTTACTTGCTAGCGGGAGGGGAGAGACCCAGTACTTC. It specifies CASSLLASGRGETQYF. The chain is encoded by TRBV28 joined to TRBJ2-5; a stretch of 12 junction bases matches TRBD2. The CDR3 measures 16 amino acids from cysteine to phenylalanine. The CDR3 DNA has 48 bases and is translated from base 1. V is pruned by 2 bases and J by 4 bases, leaving 5 bases of the junction without a gene match. Taken from the germline V gene, the CDR1 and CDR2 loops are MDHEN and SYDVKM.